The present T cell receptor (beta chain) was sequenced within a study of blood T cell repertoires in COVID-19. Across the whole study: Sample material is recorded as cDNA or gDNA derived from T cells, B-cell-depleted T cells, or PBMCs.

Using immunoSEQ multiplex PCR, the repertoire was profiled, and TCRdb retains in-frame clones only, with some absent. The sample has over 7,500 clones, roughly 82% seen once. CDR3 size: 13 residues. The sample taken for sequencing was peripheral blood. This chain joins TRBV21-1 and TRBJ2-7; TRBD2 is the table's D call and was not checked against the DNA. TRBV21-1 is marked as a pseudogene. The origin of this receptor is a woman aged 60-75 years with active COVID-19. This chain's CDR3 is CASLRRLSYEQYF. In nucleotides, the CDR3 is TGTGCCAGCTTGCGGAGACTCTCCTACGAGCAGTACTTC.